Following are 6 T cell receptor beta chains from one sample sequenced in a study of T cells after yellow fever vaccination. TCRdb reprocessed the 5' RACE reads via MiXCR and lists one record per CDR3 protein. The sample yields a few hundred thousand distinct CDR3 sequences, around 3.9% seen once. The starting material was PBMCs, obtained on the day of the yellow fever booster vaccination. These receptors originate from a man aged 18 to 30 who received the YFV17D yellow fever vaccine.

The chain's CDR3 is CASSLARTTNEKLFF. The CDR3 DNA reads as TGTGCCAGCAGCTTAGCTCGCACAACTAATGAAAAACTGTTTTTT. The chain has TRBV7-2 and TRBJ1-4, with D uncertain. Germline lookup yields CDR1 SGHTA and CDR2 FQGNSA. The germline V and J ends were trimmed by 0 bases and 0 bases, with 5 bases remaining between them. CDR3 length: 15 residues.

This clonotype has ten or more counts. The chain employs TRBV9 and TRBJ2-3; no definite D call. In germline, CDR1 is SGDLS, CDR2 YYNGEE. CDR3 size: 13 residues. Trimming took off 2 bases at V and 2 bases at J, with 6 bases between the two ends. DNA for the CDR3: TGTGCCAGCAGCGTCCAGAACACAGATACGCAGTATTTT. This sequence encodes CASSVQNTDTQYF. The variable domain in full, completed from reference TRBV9 and TRBJ2-3, reads DSGVTQTPKHLITATGQRVTLRCSPRSGDLSVYWYQQSLDQGLQFLIQYYNGEERAKGNILERFSAQQFPDLHSELNLSSLELGDSALYFCASSVQNTDTQYFGPGTRLTVL.

This clonotype has ten or more counts. The V gene is TRBV5-4, the J gene TRBJ2-3; D not certain. There are 15 residues in the CDR3. V lost 0 bases and J 5 bases, leaving 13 bases between the germline ends. CDR1 is SGHNT, CDR2 YYREEE, per germline (reference sequence). As DNA, the CDR3 is TGTGCCAGCAGCTTGGCCATGAGGTGGGGAGATACGCAGTATTTT. It is translated as CASSLAMRWGDTQYF. The full variable domain, in which reference TRBV5-4 and TRBJ2-3 provide the parts outside the CDR3, is ETGVTQSPTHLIKTRGQQVTLRCSSQSGHNTVSWYQQALGQGPQFIFQYYREEENGRGNFPPRFSGLQFPNYSSELNVNALELDDSALYLCASSLAMRWGDTQYFGPGTRLTVL.

This clonotype was counted at least ten times. The chain links TRBV5-1 to TRBJ2-5; 8 nucleotides match TRBD2. V shed 4 bases, J shed 2 bases, and the junction held 10 bases outside the gene matches. CDR3 length: 16 residues. Germline V gene lookup returns CDR1 SGHRS and CDR2 YFSETQ. The CDR3 DNA reads TGCGCCAGCAGCCCCGGGGGGGCTACGGTACAAGAGACCCAGTACTTC. Protein sequence: CASSPGGATVQETQYF.

The chain couples TRBV7-2 to TRBJ1-2; D is undetermined. Trimming took off 4 bases at V and 0 bases at J, with 9 bases between the two ends. Germline assignment: CDR1 SGHTA and CDR2 FQGNSA. The length of the CDR3 is 14 residues. The CDR3 here is CASSSDGTNYGYTF. For the CDR3, the DNA is TGTGCCAGCAGCTCCGATGGGACTAACTATGGCTACACCTTC.

This clonotype was seen a handful of times. The rearrangement links TRBV12-3 or TRBV12-4 to TRBJ2-3; no definite D call. Between the trimmed V and J ends, which lost 1 base and 7 bases, there was a span of 9 bases. This CDR3 region has 13 residues. In DNA, the CDR3 is TGTGCCAGCAGTTTAGAAATTTGGAATACGCAGTATTTT. It translates to CASSLEIWNTQYF.